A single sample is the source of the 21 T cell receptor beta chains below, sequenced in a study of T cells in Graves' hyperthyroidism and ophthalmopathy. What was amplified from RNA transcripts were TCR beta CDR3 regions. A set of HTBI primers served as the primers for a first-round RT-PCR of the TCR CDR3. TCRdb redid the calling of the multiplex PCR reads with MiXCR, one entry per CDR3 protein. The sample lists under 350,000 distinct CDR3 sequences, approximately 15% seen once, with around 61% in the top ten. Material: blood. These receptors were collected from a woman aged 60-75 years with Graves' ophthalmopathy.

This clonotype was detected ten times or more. The CDR3 DNA reads TGTGCCAGCAGTGATAATCGCCTTAGCTTTGAAGCTTTCTTT. Amino acid sequence: CASSDNRLSFEAFF. The gene calls are TRBV2 and TRBJ1-1; D not certain. This CDR3 spans 14 amino acids. Germline-derived CDR1 and CDR2 are SNHLY and FYNNEI. The germline V and J ends were trimmed by 3 bases and 7 bases, with 15 bases remaining between them.

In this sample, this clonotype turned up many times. For the CDR3, the DNA is TGTGCCAGCAGTCTTAGGTTGGGTCACCCTTCACCCCTCCACTTT. Protein product: CASSLRLGHPSPLHF. This chain links TRBV12-3 or TRBV12-4 with TRBJ1-6, with D uncertain. The germline V and J ends were trimmed by 5 bases and 9 bases, with 17 bases remaining between them. The CDR3 is 15 amino acids.

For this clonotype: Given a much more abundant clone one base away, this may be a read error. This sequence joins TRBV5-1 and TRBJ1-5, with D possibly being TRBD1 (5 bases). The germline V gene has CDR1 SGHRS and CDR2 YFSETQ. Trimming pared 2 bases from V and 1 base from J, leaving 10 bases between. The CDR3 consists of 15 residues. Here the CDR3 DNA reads TGCGCCAGCAGCTTCAGCGGGGGGAGCAATCAGCCCCAGCATTTT. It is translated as CASSFSGGSNQPQHF. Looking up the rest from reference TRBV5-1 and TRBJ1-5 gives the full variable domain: KAGVTQTPRYLIKTRGQQVTLSCSPISGHRSVSWYQQTPGQGLQFLFEYFSETQRNKGNFPGRFSGRQFSNSRSEMNVSTLELGDSALYLCASSFSGGSNQPQHFGDGTRLSIL.

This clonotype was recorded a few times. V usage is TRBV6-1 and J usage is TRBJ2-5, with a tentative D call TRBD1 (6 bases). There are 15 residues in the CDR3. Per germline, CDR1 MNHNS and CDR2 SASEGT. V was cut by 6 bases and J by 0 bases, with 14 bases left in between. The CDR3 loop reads CASRPSGDHQETQYF. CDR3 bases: TGTGCCAGCAGGCCTTCAGGGGACCACCAAGAGACCCAGTACTTC.

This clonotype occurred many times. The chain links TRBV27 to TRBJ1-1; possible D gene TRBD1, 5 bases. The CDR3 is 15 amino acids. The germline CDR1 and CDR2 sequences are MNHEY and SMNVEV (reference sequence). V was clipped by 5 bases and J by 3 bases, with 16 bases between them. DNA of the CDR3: TGTGCCAGCAGTCTTCGACCTCGAGGGGACACTGAAGCTTTCTTT. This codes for CASSLRPRGDTEAFF.

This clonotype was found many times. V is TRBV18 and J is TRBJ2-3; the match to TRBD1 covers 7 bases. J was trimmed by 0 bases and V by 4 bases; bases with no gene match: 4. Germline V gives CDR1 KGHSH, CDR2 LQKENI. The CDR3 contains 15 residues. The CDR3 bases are TGTGCCAGCTCACAACGACAGGGCAGCACAGATACGCAGTATTTT. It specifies CASSQRQGSTDTQYF.

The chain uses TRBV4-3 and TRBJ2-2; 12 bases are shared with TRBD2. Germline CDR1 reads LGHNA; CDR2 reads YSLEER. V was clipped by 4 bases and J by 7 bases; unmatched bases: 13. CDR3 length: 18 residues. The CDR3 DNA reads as TGCGCCAGCAGCCGCGGCCTAGCGGGGGGGAAGACCGGCGGGGAGCTGTTTTTT. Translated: CASSRGLAGGKTGGELFF.

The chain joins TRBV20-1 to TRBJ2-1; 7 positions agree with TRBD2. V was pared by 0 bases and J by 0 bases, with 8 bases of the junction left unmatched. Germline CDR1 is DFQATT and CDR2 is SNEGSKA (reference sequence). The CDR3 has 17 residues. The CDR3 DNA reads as TGCAGTGCTAGAGAGTGGGCTAGCGGAAGCTCCTACAATGAGCAGTTCTTC. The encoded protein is CSAREWASGSSYNEQFF.

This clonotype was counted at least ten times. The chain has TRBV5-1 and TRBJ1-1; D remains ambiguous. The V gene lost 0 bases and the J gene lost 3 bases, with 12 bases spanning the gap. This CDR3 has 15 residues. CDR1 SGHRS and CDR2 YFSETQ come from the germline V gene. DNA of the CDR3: TGCGCCAGCAGCTTGGAAGCGGTAGGGTACACTGAAGCTTTCTTT. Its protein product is CASSLEAVGYTEAFF.

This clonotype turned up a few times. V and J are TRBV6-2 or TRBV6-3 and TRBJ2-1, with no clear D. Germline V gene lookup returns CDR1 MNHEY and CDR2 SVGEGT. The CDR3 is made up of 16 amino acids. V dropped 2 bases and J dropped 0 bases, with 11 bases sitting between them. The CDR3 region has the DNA TGTGCCAGCAGTTACGCCAAGGTGAGCTCCTACAATGAGCAGTTCTTC. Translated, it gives CASSYAKVSSYNEQFF.

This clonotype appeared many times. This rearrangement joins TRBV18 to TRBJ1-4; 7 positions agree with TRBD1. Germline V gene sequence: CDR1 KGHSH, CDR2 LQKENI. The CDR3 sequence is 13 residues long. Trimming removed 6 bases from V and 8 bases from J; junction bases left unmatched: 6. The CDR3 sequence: CASSTGVSEKLFF. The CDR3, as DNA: TGTGCCAGCTCTACAGGGGTCTCAGAAAAACTGTTTTTT.

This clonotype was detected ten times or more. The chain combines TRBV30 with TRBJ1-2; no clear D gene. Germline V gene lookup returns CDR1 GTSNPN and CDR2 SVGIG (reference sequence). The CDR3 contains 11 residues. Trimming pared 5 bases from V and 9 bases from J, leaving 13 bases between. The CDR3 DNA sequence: TGTGCCTGGGGGGTCCTCAGTCGCTACACCTTC. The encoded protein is CAWGVLSRYTF.

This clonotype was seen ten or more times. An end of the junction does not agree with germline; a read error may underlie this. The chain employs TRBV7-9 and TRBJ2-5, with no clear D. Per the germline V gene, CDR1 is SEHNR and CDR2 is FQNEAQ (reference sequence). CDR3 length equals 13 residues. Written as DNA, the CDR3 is TGTGCCAGCAGCGTAGCCATTCAAGAGACCCAGTACTTC. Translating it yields CASSVAIQETQYF.

The CDR3 reads CASSPAIGQGADTQYF. CDR3 coding DNA: TGTGCCAGCTCACCCGCAATCGGACAGGGAGCAGATACGCAGTATTTT. The J gene is TRBJ2-3, the V gene TRBV18; 8 nucleotides agree with TRBD1. The CDR3 extends over 16 amino acids. Germline assignment: CDR1 KGHSH and CDR2 LQKENI. V was clipped by 3 bases and J by 4 bases; unmatched bases: 9.

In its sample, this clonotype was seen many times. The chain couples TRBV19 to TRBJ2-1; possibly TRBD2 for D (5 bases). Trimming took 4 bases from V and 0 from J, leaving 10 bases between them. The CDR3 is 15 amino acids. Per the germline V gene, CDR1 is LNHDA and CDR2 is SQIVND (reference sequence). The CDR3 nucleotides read TGTGCCAGTAGTAAAGCGGTTAGCTCCTACAATGAGCAGTTCTTC. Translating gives CASSKAVSSYNEQFF.

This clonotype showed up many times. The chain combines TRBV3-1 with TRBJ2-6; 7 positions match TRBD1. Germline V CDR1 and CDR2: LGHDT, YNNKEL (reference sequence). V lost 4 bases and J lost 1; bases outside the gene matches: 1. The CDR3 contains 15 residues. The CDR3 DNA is TGTGCCAGCAGCCGACAGGGTTCTGGGGCCAACGTCCTGACTTTC. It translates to CASSRQGSGANVLTF.

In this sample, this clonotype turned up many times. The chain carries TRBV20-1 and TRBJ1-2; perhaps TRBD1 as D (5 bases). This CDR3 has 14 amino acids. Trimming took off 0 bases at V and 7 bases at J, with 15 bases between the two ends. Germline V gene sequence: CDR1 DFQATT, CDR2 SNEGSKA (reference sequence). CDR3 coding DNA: TGCAGTGCTAGAGATGGGAAGGGGCCTACTGGCTACACCTTC. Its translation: CSARDGKGPTGYTF.

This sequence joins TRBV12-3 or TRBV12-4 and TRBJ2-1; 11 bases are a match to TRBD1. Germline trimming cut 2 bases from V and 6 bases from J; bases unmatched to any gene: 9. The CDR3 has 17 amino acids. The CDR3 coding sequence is TGTGCCAGCAGTTTAATATCCGGACAGGGGGCCTTCAATGAGCAGTTCTTC. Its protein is CASSLISGQGAFNEQFF.

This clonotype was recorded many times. This CDR3 is CASSLTPGGFNTDTQYF. Here the CDR3 DNA reads TGTGCCAGCAGTTTAACACCCGGGGGGTTTAACACAGATACGCAGTATTTT. This rearrangement joins TRBV28 to TRBJ2-3; 7 bases agree with TRBD2. This CDR3 comprises 17 residues. Germline CDR1 is MDHEN and CDR2 is SYDVKM. The ends lost 2 bases at V and 2 bases at J; junction bases unmatched: 10.

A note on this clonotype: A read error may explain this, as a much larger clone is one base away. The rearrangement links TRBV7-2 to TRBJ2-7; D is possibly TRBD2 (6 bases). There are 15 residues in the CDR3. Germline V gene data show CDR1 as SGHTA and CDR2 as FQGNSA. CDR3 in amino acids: CASTLWGGVPYEQYF. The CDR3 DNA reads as TGCGCCAGCACCTTGTGGGGCGGGGTACCCTACGAGCAGTACTTC.

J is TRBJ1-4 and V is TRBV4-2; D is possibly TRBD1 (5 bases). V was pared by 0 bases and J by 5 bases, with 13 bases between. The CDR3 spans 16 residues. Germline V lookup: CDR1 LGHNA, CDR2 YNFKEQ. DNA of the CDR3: TGTGCCAGCAGCCAAGAAGGCGCGGGGGGGAATGAAAAACTGTTTTTT. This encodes CASSQEGAGGNEKLFF.